Listed here are 16 T cell receptor beta chains from one sample, sequenced in a study of blood T cell repertoires in COVID-19. This table comes from immunoSEQ multiplex PCR, and its TCRdb copy is limited to in-frame clones, with some not included. The profile shows about 68,000 clones, 80% to 95% of them singletons. The sample comprised peripheral blood. The receptors were gathered from a human donor in a cohort sampled during active COVID-19.

This sequence joins TRBV5-4 and TRBJ1-6, with a tentative D call TRBD1 (5 bases). V lost 4 bases and J 8 bases, leaving 16 bases between the germline ends. CDR1 and CDR2 from the germline V gene are SGHNT and YYREEE (reference sequence). This CDR3 has 15 amino acids. The CDR3 loop is CASSPGLLWDSPLHF. The CDR3, as DNA: TGTGCCAGCAGCCCGGGACTCCTGTGGGATTCACCCCTCCACTTT.

The V gene is TRBV11-2, the J gene TRBJ2-7; 9 nucleotides match TRBD1. The CDR3 is 14 residues long. Germline V gene sequence: CDR1 SGHAT, CDR2 FQNNGV. V lost 6 bases and J lost 3; bases outside the gene matches: 6. CDR3 amino acids: CASRQQGAVYEQYF. The CDR3 region has the DNA TGTGCCAGCAGACAACAGGGGGCGGTCTACGAGCAGTACTTC.

The chain uses TRBV20-1 and TRBJ1-1; no clear D gene. Per germline, CDR1 DFQATT and CDR2 SNEGSKA (reference sequence). The CDR3 consists of 11 residues. V gave up 2 bases and J gave up 7 bases, with 8 bases separating them. The CDR3 DNA sequence: TGCAGTGCTAGAATGGACTTTGAAGCTTTCTTT. Amino acids: CSARMDFEAFF.

Of note for this clone: At one of its ends the junction is not consistent with the germline gene, which may arise from a read error. The chain links TRBV18 to TRBJ2-1; 7 nucleotides line up with TRBD1. The CDR3 length is 12 residues. Germline CDR1 and CDR2: KGHSH and LQKENI. CDR3 protein: CASHQTGASPLF. The CDR3 DNA follows: TGTGCCAGTCATCAAACAGGGGCCTCCCCGCTCTTC.

This sequence joins TRBV13 and TRBJ2-7; 9 bases line up with TRBD1. CDR1 PRHDT and CDR2 FYEKMQ come from the germline V gene (reference sequence). Germline trimming cut 0 bases from V and 2 bases from J; bases unmatched to any gene: 11. CDR3 length: 18 residues. CDR3 DNA sequence: TGTGCCAGCAGCTTAGGTGGGGGAACAGGGGGCGTCACCTACGAGCAGTACTTC. Translating gives CASSLGGGTGGVTYEQYF. The whole variable domain, filled in from reference TRBV13 and TRBJ2-7, reads AAGVIQSPRHLIKEKRETATLKCYPIPRHDTVYWYQQGPGQDPQFLISFYEKMQSDKGSIPDRFSAQQFSDYHSELNMSSLELGDSALYFCASSLGGGTGGVTYEQYFGPGTRLTVT.

This chain links TRBV12-3 or TRBV12-4 with TRBJ1-1; D is undetermined. This CDR3 region has 13 residues. Trimming pared 7 bases from V and 1 base from J, leaving 10 bases between. CDR3 loop: CASNKNRNTEAFF. DNA for the CDR3: TGTGCCAGCAACAAGAACAGGAACACTGAAGCTTTCTTT.

The CDR3: CASSQDSDRLDYNEQFF. Here the CDR3 DNA reads TGCGCCAGCAGCCAAGATAGCGACAGGTTGGATTACAATGAGCAGTTCTTC. The chain combines TRBV4-1 with TRBJ2-1; D is possibly TRBD1 (6 bases). This CDR3 is built from 17 residues. CDR1 and CDR2 (germline): MGHRA, YSYEKL. V lost 0 bases and J lost 4, with 16 bases in between.

The V call is TRBV5-1, the J call TRBJ1-1; no clear D gene. Germline CDR1 reads SGHRS; CDR2 reads YFSETQ. V was trimmed by 0 bases and J by 4 bases, leaving 7 bases between them. The CDR3 runs to 13 residues. CDR3 sequence (DNA): TGCGCCAGCAGCTTGGGGGAGCGCACTGAAGCTTTCTTT. It specifies CASSLGERTEAFF. Variable domain in full (rest from reference TRBV5-1 and TRBJ1-1): KAGVTQTPRYLIKTRGQQVTLSCSPISGHRSVSWYQQTPGQGLQFLFEYFSETQRNKGNFPGRFSGRQFSNSRSEMNVSTLELGDSALYLCASSLGERTEAFFGQGTRLTVV.

Turning to this clone: Its ends do not fully match the called genes, so a read error is possible. The chain recombines TRBV7-7 with TRBJ2-3; weak D call: TRBD2 (6 bases). CDR3 size: 14 residues. Germline V gene lookup returns CDR1 SSHAT and CDR2 FNYEAQ (reference sequence). The CDR3 DNA is TGTGCTAGCAGCTTTGGGCCGGGAGATAATACGCAGTATTTT. This encodes CASSFGPGDNTQYF.

V gene TRBV28 combines with J gene TRBJ2-3; 11 bases align to TRBD1. The V gene end was trimmed by 7 bases and the J gene end by 4 bases; junction bases not matched to a gene: 4. This CDR3 is 14 amino acids long. Germline-derived CDR1 and CDR2 are MDHEN and SYDVKM. The CDR3 bases are TGTGCCAGCATAGGGACAGGGGGGCCAGATACGCAGTATTTT. Encoded protein: CASIGTGGPDTQYF.

This chain joins TRBV28 and TRBJ1-2, with D possibly matching TRBD1 (5 bases). The CDR3 is 14 amino acids. Per the germline V gene, CDR1 is MDHEN and CDR2 is SYDVKM. The V end was cut by 5 bases, the J end by 2 bases, with 12 bases between. Here the CDR3 DNA reads TGTGCCAGCAGTACCGGGGGAAGGAACTATGGCTACACCTTC. Its translation is CASSTGGRNYGYTF.

V gene TRBV5-6 combines with J gene TRBJ2-7, with TRBD1 as a possible D gene (5 bases). Trimming shortened V by 7 bases and J by 5 bases, and 19 bases separated the two germline ends. The CDR3 extends over 14 amino acids. Per germline, CDR1 SGHDT and CDR2 YYEEEE. The CDR3: CASFSPGLENEQYF. Here the CDR3 DNA reads TGTGCCAGCTTCAGTCCAGGGCTGGAAAACGAGCAGTACTTC.

The V gene is TRBV3-1 (or the pseudogene TRBV3-2), the J gene TRBJ2-1, with 11 nucleotides matching TRBD1. Germline CDR1 LGHDT, CDR2 YNNKEL (reference sequence). After removal of 5 bases from V and 3 bases from J, the junction contained 3 bases not matched to a gene. CDR3 length: 15 amino acids. The CDR3 loop reads CASSSGTGGYNEQFF. DNA of the CDR3: TGTGCCAGCAGCTCCGGGACAGGGGGCTACAATGAGCAGTTCTTC.

The gene calls are TRBV7-2 and TRBJ1-2; 7 bases match TRBD1. V gave up 4 bases and J gave up 11 bases; unmatched junction bases: 10. Germline CDR1 and CDR2: SGHTA and FQGNSA. The CDR3 sequence is 13 residues long. CDR3 protein: CASSSRDRPLYTF. As DNA, the CDR3 is TGTGCCAGCAGCTCGCGGGACAGACCCCTTTACACCTTC.

V usage is TRBV9 and J usage is TRBJ2-3; 11 nucleotides match TRBD2. The V and J ends lost 10 bases and 1 base, in that order; junction bases with no gene match: 8. The CDR3 has 15 residues. Germline CDR1 SGDLS, CDR2 YYNGEE. As DNA, the CDR3 is TGTGCCCGTGTAGCGGGGGGGGTGGGCACAGATACGCAGTATTTT. Its protein product is CARVAGGVGTDTQYF. Using reference TRBV9 and TRBJ2-3 for the parts outside the CDR3, the full variable domain is DSGVTQTPKHLITATGQRVTLRCSPRSGDLSVYWYQQSLDQGLQFLIQYYNGEERAKGNILERFSAQQFPDLHSELNLSSLELGDSALYFCARVAGGVGTDTQYFGPGTRLTVL.

The CDR3 loop is CASSSGPGQGIYEQYF. The CDR3 nucleotides read TGTGCCAGCTCATCTGGGCCGGGACAGGGGATCTACGAGCAGTACTTC. V is TRBV18 and J is TRBJ2-7; 10 nucleotides agree with TRBD1. The CDR3 loop spans 16 amino acids. V was clipped by 5 bases and J by 3 bases; unmatched bases: 10. In germline, CDR1 is KGHSH, CDR2 LQKENI.